Each of the 25 T cell receptor beta chains below was sequenced from the same sample in a study of T cell responses to AZD1222 COVID-19 vaccine. Measured with immunoSEQ multiplex PCR; TCRdb has only the in-frame clones, and not every one. The sample carries 110,000 to 150,000 clones, 85% to 90% recorded once. Sequencing used peripheral blood, obtained on day 0 of AZD1222 vaccination. These receptors were obtained from an adult in good health.

The chain has TRBV5-5 and TRBJ1-3; D not certain. Germline-derived CDR1 and CDR2 are SGHKS and YYEKEE (reference sequence). The CDR3 has 13 residues. The V end lost 1 base, the J end lost 5 bases, and 7 bases lay between the germline ends. The DNA for the CDR3 is TGTGCCAGCAGCTTGTACAGTAGAAACACCATATATTTT. Translating it yields CASSLYSRNTIYF.

The chain couples TRBV15 to TRBJ2-5; D might be TRBD1 (6 bases). V was cut by 2 bases and J by 4 bases, with 11 bases left in between. This CDR3 is built from 14 residues. Germline V gene lookup returns CDR1 LNHNV and CDR2 YYDKDF (reference sequence). The CDR3 DNA reads TGTGCCACCAGCAGACAACAGGGTGGAGAGACCCAGTACTTC. It encodes CATSRQQGGETQYF.

The chain carries TRBV9 and TRBJ2-3; no definite D call. From germline, CDR1 is SGDLS and CDR2 YYNGEE. Trimming stripped 3 bases from V and 2 bases from J, with 10 bases between. The length of the CDR3 is 14 residues. DNA of the CDR3: TGTGCCAGCAGCGGGAGATCAAACACAGATACGCAGTATTTT. Translated, it gives CASSGRSNTDTQYF.

This chain uses TRBV19 with TRBJ2-1, with TRBD2 identical over 14 bases. J was trimmed by 10 bases and V by 5 bases; bases with no gene match: 4. The CDR3 has 14 residues. Germline V gene lookup returns CDR1 LNHDA and CDR2 SQIVND (reference sequence). The CDR3 DNA reads TGTGCCAGTAGTTTGACTAGCGGGGGGGACGAGCAGTTCTTC. This sequence encodes CASSLTSGGDEQFF.

As for this clone: Other DNA sequences of this sample code for an identical CDR3. The chain uses TRBV5-1 and TRBJ1-3; TRBD1 matches at 7 bases. The V segment lost 0 bases and the J segment 1 base; nucleotides outside the gene matches: 1. The CDR3 spans 15 residues. The germline CDR1 and CDR2 sequences are SGHRS and YFSETQ. CDR3 sequence (DNA): TGCGCCAGCAGCTTGGCACAGGGGTCTGGAAACACCATATATTTT. Translated, it gives CASSLAQGSGNTIYF.

The rearrangement joins TRBV9 to TRBJ2-5; no firm D call. The CDR3 consists of 17 residues. CDR1 and CDR2 from the germline V gene are SGDLS and YYNGEE. The V end was cut by 3 bases, the J end by 1 base, with 19 bases between. CDR3 in DNA: TGTGCCAGCAGCGACCGCCCCGCGACGGAGTTCCAAGAGACCCAGTACTTC. Protein: CASSDRPATEFQETQYF.

This clone showed up just a few times. The chain links TRBV9 to TRBJ1-6; D unresolved. The CDR3 sequence is 14 residues long. CDR1 SGDLS and CDR2 YYNGEE come from the germline V gene. Trimming stripped 4 bases from V and 5 bases from J, with 10 bases between. Written as DNA, the CDR3 is TGTGCCAGCAGCCCGCGAGTCGATAATTCACCCCTCCACTTT. This encodes CASSPRVDNSPLHF.

The chain joins TRBV19 to TRBJ2-7; D is tentatively TRBD1 or TRBD2 (5 bases each). There are 15 residues in the CDR3. V lost 7 bases and J 4 bases, leaving 20 bases between the germline ends. CDR1 and CDR2 from the germline V gene are LNHDA and SQIVND (reference sequence). CDR3 in amino acids: CASNLNSGGKYEQYF. The CDR3 region has the DNA TGTGCCAGTAACCTCAACAGTGGGGGAAAATACGAGCAGTACTTC.

This chain links TRBV4-2 with TRBJ1-1, with D possibly being TRBD1 (6 bases). The length of the CDR3 is 15 residues. The germline V and J ends were trimmed by 5 bases and 1 base, with 14 bases remaining between them. From germline, CDR1 is LGHNA and CDR2 YNFKEQ. CDR3 sequence: CASSAPGGPNTEAFF. The CDR3 nucleotides are TGTGCCAGCAGCGCCCCTGGGGGGCCGAACACTGAAGCTTTCTTT.

The gene calls are TRBV18 and TRBJ2-3; 11 nucleotides match TRBD1. This CDR3 is built from 15 residues. V trimming: 8 bases; J trimming: 5 bases; junction bases outside the gene matches: 9. Germline V lookup: CDR1 KGHSH, CDR2 LQKENI. DNA for the CDR3: TGTGCCAGCCTACTTGGACAGGGGGCGCGAGATACGCAGTATTTT. It translates to CASLLGQGARDTQYF.

The rearrangement uses TRBV12-3 or TRBV12-4 and TRBJ1-1, with D possibly matching TRBD1 (5 bases). This CDR3 comprises 12 residues. For the CDR3, the DNA is TGTGGTAGTATTCGGGGGAGCACTGAAGCTTTCTTT. Its translation: CGSIRGSTEAFF.

V usage is TRBV19 and J usage is TRBJ2-7, with 9 bases identical to TRBD1. This CDR3 contains 14 residues. Germline-derived CDR1 and CDR2 are LNHDA and SQIVND (reference sequence). After removal of 6 bases from V and 3 bases from J, the junction contained 6 bases not matched to a gene. CDR3 sequence: CASRPQGQGYEQYF. The CDR3, as DNA: TGTGCCAGTAGACCCCAGGGACAGGGCTACGAGCAGTACTTC.

This clone was observed a handful of times. The chain is built from TRBV27 and TRBJ1-5; the D is unclear. CDR3 length: 14 amino acids. V was shortened by 5 bases and J by 4 bases, with 12 bases between the two germline ends. CDR1 and CDR2 (germline): MNHEY, SMNVEV (reference sequence). CDR3 DNA sequence: TGTGCCAGCAGTCCGGGATCAATAAATCAGCCCCAGCATTTT. It specifies CASSPGSINQPQHF.

The chain combines TRBV27 with TRBJ1-5; D may be TRBD1 (5 bases). Between the trimmed V and J ends, which lost 5 bases and 4 bases, there was a span of 30 bases. The CDR3 is 20 residues long. Germline assignment: CDR1 MNHEY and CDR2 SMNVEV (reference sequence). CDR3 residues: CASSRRSTAGQTGDNQPQHF. The CDR3 nucleotides are TGTGCCAGCAGTCGGAGATCCACGGCTGGCCAAACAGGAGATAATCAGCCCCAGCATTTT.

The genes are TRBV3-1 (or the pseudogene TRBV3-2) and TRBJ1-6, with unresolved D. Germline V gene data show CDR1 as LGHDT and CDR2 as YNNKEL (reference sequence). The V gene lost 4 bases and the J gene lost 11 bases, with 15 bases spanning the gap. The CDR3 runs to 14 residues. CDR3 nucleotides: TGTGCCAGCAGCCCCAGGTTAGAGCGTCCACCCCTCCACTTT. Translating it yields CASSPRLERPPLHF.

The V call is TRBV6-5, the J call TRBJ1-1, with a tentative D call TRBD1 (5 bases). Germline assignment: CDR1 MNHEY and CDR2 SVGAGI. Trimming pared 3 bases from V and 1 base from J, leaving 12 bases between. CDR3 length: 15 residues. DNA of the CDR3: TGTGCCAGCAGTTATACCGGGGCTTGGAACACTGAAGCTTTCTTT. This codes for CASSYTGAWNTEAFF.

This clone was seen a handful of times. The chain carries TRBV28 and TRBJ2-7; 12 bases match TRBD2. Losses at the gene ends were 6 bases for V and 6 bases for J; bases not matched to a gene: 6. Germline CDR1 MDHEN, CDR2 SYDVKM. The CDR3 is 14 residues long. The CDR3 loop reads CASSILAGGAEQYF. The CDR3 DNA sequence: TGTGCCAGCAGCATTCTAGCGGGAGGGGCCGAGCAGTACTTC.

V usage is TRBV9 and J usage is TRBJ2-1, with 9 positions matching TRBD2. There are 18 residues in the CDR3. The germline gives CDR1 SGDLS, CDR2 YYNGEE. V gave up 0 bases and J gave up 0 bases; unmatched junction bases: 7. CDR3 nucleotide sequence: TGTGCCAGCAGCGTAGAAACCCTAGCGGGGAGCTCCTACAATGAGCAGTTCTTC. Protein: CASSVETLAGSSYNEQFF.

The chain couples TRBV29-1 to TRBJ1-2; 11 nucleotides agree with TRBD1. With V trimmed by 7 bases and J by 3 bases, 10 bases remained unmatched. The CDR3 sequence is 15 residues long. Per germline, CDR1 SQVTM and CDR2 ANQGSEA. The CDR3, as DNA: TGCAGCGACATTAATCCGGGACAGGGGGACTATGGCTACACCTTC. Encoded protein: CSDINPGQGDYGYTF.

The CDR3 coding sequence is TGTGCTAGTGGTTTGTCTACTAGCGGGATGGGGACGCAGTATTTT. As protein: CASGLSTSGMGTQYF. The V and J genes are TRBV12-5 and TRBJ2-3, with TRBD2 matching over 10 bases. Losses at the gene ends were 2 bases for V and 9 bases for J; bases not matched to a gene: 8. From germline, CDR1 is LGHNT and CDR2 FRNRAP. The CDR3 is 15 amino acids.

The chain combines TRBV25-1 with TRBJ1-1; D perhaps matches TRBD1 (6 bases). CDR1 and CDR2 from the germline V gene are MGHDK and SYGVNS. V lost 0 bases, J lost 3 bases, and 14 bases lay in between. This CDR3 region has 16 residues. The CDR3 sequence: CASSEYSLPGDTEAFF. The DNA of the CDR3 is TGTGCCAGCAGTGAATATAGCCTCCCAGGGGACACTGAAGCTTTCTTT.

V is TRBV25-1 and J is TRBJ1-2; 7 nucleotides line up with TRBD1. Per the germline V gene, CDR1 is MGHDK and CDR2 is SYGVNS. V shed 10 bases and J 5 bases; nucleotides not matched to a gene: 13. CDR3 length: 14 residues. CDR3 sequence (DNA): TGTGCCACCCGACCCGACAGGGCGCCATATGGCTACACCTTC. This sequence encodes CATRPDRAPYGYTF.

The table lists this clone with a few counts. The chain joins TRBV28 to TRBJ2-5; 8 bases line up with TRBD1. The CDR3 covers 14 residues. CDR1 and CDR2 from the germline V gene are MDHEN and SYDVKM. With V trimmed by 3 bases and J by 4 bases, 4 bases remained unmatched. CDR3 region: CASSLNGQGETQYF. CDR3 sequence (DNA): TGTGCCAGCAGTTTGAACGGACAGGGAGAGACCCAGTACTTC.

The rearrangement uses TRBV6-6 and TRBJ1-3; D remains unclear. The CDR3 loop spans 15 amino acids. Trimming shortened V by 0 bases and J by 3 bases, and 9 bases separated the two germline ends. Germline values: CDR1 MNHNY, CDR2 SVGAGI (reference sequence). CDR3 sequence: CASSYSRGDGNTIYF. The CDR3 region has the DNA TGTGCCAGCAGTTACTCCCGAGGTGATGGAAACACCATATATTTT.

This clone was counted a few times. The V call is TRBV28, the J call TRBJ2-1, with 9 bases identical to TRBD2. This CDR3 region has 15 residues. Germline trimming cut 2 bases from V and 8 bases from J; bases unmatched to any gene: 7. Germline CDR1 and CDR2: MDHEN and SYDVKM. CDR3 sequence reads: CASSLGASGTYEQFF. The CDR3 region has the DNA TGTGCCAGCAGTTTAGGGGCTAGCGGGACCTATGAGCAGTTCTTC. The variable domain in full, with the rest retrieved from reference TRBV28 and TRBJ2-1, is DVKVTQSSRYLVKRTGEKVFLECVQDMDHENMFWYRQDPGLGLRLIYFSYDVKMKEKGDIPEGYSVSREKKERFSLILESASTNQTSMYLCASSLGASGTYEQFFGPGTRLTVL.